This T cell receptor (beta chain) was captured by sequencing in a study of control samples from healthy donors and cancer patients. The repertoire was sequenced with immunoSEQ multiplex PCR; TCRdb's copy has only in-frame clones and lacks some. The data show 150,000 to 200,000 clones, 85% to 95% seen once. The germline CDR1 and CDR2 sequences are LGHDT and YNNKEL (reference sequence). This CDR3 spans 17 amino acids. V was pared by 4 bases and J by 2 bases, with 9 bases of the junction left unmatched. This TCR was recovered from a woman aged 40 to 50 in good health. The material sequenced was blood. The rearrangement links TRBV3-1 (or the pseudogene TRBV3-2) to TRBJ2-5; 11 bases fit TRBD2. The CDR3 protein is CASSPQRLAGGQETQYF. In DNA form, the CDR3 reads TGTGCCAGCAGCCCTCAGAGGCTAGCGGGAGGTCAAGAGACCCAGTACTTC.